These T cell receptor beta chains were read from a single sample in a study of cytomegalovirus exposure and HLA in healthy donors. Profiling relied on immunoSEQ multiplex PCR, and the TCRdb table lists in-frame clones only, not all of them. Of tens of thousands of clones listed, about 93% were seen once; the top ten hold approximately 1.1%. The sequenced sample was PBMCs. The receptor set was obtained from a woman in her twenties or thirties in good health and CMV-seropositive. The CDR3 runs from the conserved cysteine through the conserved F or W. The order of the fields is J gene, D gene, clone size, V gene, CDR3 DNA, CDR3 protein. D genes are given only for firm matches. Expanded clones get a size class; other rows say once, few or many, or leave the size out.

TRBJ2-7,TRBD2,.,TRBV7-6,TGTGCCAGCAGCTTAACTGCCAGGGAGAGCGGGGATTTGTACGAGCAGTACTTC,CASSLTARESGDLYEQYF
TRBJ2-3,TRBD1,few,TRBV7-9,TGTGCCAGCAGCCTCGGGACAGGAACTAGCACAGATACGCAGTATTTT,CASSLGTGTSTDTQYF
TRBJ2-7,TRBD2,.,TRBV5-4,TGTGCCAGCAGCGTAGGTAAAACTAGCGGTGCACGCGAGCAGTACTTC,CASSVGKTSGAREQYF
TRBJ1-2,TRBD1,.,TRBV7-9,TGTGCCAGCAGCTTTGAGAGACAGGGGTTGAGGAACTATGGCTACACCTTC,CASSFERQGLRNYGYTF
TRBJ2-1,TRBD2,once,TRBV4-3,TGCGCCAGCAGCCAAGAGGGGACTAGGGGCTACAATGAGCAGTTCTTC,CASSQEGTRGYNEQFF
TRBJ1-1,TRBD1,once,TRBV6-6,TGTGCCAGCAGTTACTTCCAGGGGGCGCGCACTGAAGCTTTCTTT,CASSYFQGARTEAFF
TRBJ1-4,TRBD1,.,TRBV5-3,TGTGCCAGAAGCCTTAGGACAGGGAAACCAACTAATGAAAAACTGTTTTTT,CARSLRTGKPTNEKLFF
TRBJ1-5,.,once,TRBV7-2,TGTGCCAGCAGCTCGAGGGCCGGGGGCAATCAGCCCCAGCATTTT,CASSSRAGGNQPQHF
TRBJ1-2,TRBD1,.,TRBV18,TGTGCCAGCTCACTTGGGACAGGGGTTCGTAATGGCTACACCTTC,CASSLGTGVRNGYTF
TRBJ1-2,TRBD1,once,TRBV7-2,TGTGCCAGCAGCTTAGGGGCACAGGGGTGGTATGGCTACACCTTC,CASSLGAQGWYGYTF
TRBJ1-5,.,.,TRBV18,TGTGCCAGCTCACCAGGCGCGGGTCGACCCAAACAACAGCCCCAGCATTTT,CASSPGAGRPKQQPQHF
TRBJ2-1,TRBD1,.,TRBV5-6,TGTGCCAGCAGCTCAGACAGGGGGTACAATGAGCAGTTCTTC,CASSSDRGYNEQFF
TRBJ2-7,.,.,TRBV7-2,TGTGCCAGCAGCTTAGGGGGCACTGCCTACGAGCAGTACTTC,CASSLGGTAYEQYF
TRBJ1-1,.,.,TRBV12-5,TGTGCTAGTGGTTTGGGGACAGCCCCTGAAGCTTTCTTT,CASGLGTAPEAFF
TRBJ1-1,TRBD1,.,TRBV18,TGTGCCAGCTCACAAAACAGGGGTTCCACTGAAGCTTTCTTT,CASSQNRGSTEAFF
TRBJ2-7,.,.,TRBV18,TGTGCCAGCTCACCAGGACACTTCCTAGAGCAGTACTTC,CASSPGHFLEQYF
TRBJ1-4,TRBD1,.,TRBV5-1,TGCGCCAGCAGCCCGACAGGGGGCTGGACTAATGAAAAACTGTTTTTT,CASSPTGGWTNEKLFF
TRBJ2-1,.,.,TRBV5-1,TGCGCCAGCAGCTTGGCCCAGTCCTCCTACAATGAGCAGTTCTTC,CASSLAQSSYNEQFF
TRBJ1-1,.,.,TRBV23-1,TGCGCCAGCAGTCAACGACGTACAGGACAGCAGAACACTGAAGCTTTCTTT,CASSQRRTGQQNTEAFF
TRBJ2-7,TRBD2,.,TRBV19,TGTGCCAGTAATGGCGGGGGATGGGCCGAGCAGTACTTC,CASNGGGWAEQYF
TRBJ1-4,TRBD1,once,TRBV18,TGTGCCAGCTCACTGACAGGGTTGTCGGGCAATAATGAAAAACTGTTTTTT,CASSLTGLSGNNEKLFF
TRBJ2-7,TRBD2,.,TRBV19,TGTGCCAGTAGAAATACGGGAACTAGCGGGGGATACGAGCAGTACTTC,CASRNTGTSGGYEQYF
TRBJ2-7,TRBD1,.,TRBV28,TGTGCCAGCACGCACAGGGGATGGTCCTACGAGCAGTACTTC,CASTHRGWSYEQYF
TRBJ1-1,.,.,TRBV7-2,TGTGCCAGCAGCTCACTTAAGAAGAACACTGAAGCTTTCTTT,CASSSLKKNTEAFF
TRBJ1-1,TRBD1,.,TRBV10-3,TGTGCCATCATTACGACAGGGGGTAACACTGAAGCTTTCTTT,CAIITTGGNTEAFF
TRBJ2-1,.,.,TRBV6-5,TGTGCCAGCAGCAGGCTCGGGGATGAGCAGTTCTTC,CASSRLGDEQFF
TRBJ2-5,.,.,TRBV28,TGTGCCAGCAGTTTACAGTCGGCTAGCCCCCAAGAGACCCAGTACTTC,CASSLQSASPQETQYF
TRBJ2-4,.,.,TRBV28,TGTGCCAGCAGCCTCGGAGGGCCGGGAGCCAAAAACATTCAGTACTTC,CASSLGGPGAKNIQYF
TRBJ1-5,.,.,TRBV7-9,TGTGCCAGCAGCGGGGGCTCCGTTCAGCCCCAGCATTTT,CASSGGSVQPQHF
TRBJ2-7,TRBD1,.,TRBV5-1,TGCGCCAGCAGCTTGACAGGGGGTACGGGGGAATATGAGCAGTACTTC,CASSLTGGTGEYEQYF
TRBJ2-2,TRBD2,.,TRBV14,TGTGCCAGCAGCCAGATAGCGGGAGTGATCGGGGAGCTGTTTTTT,CASSQIAGVIGELFF
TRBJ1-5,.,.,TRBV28,TGTGCCAGCAGTCGCCAGAGCAATCAGCCCCAGCATTTT,CASSRQSNQPQHF
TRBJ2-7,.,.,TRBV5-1,TGCGCCAGCAGCTCCAGGGTTGTTGGGTCCTACGAGCAGTACTTC,CASSSRVVGSYEQYF
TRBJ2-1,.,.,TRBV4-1,TGCGCCAGCAGCCAAGAAGGAATGAGCGGTTACAATGAGCAGTTCTTC,CASSQEGMSGYNEQFF
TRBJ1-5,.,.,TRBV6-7,TGTGCCAGCAGTTACTCGATACAGGGCAACAATCAGCCCCAGCATTTT,CASSYSIQGNNQPQHF
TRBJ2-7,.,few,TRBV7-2,TGTGCCAGCAGTGAAAGGGGATACGAGCAGTACTTC,CASSERGYEQYF
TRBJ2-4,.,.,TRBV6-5,TGTGCCAGCAGTTACTCGACAGGATTAGCCAAAAACATTCAGTACTTC,CASSYSTGLAKNIQYF
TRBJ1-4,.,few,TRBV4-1,TGCGCCAGCAGCCAGGCTCTTGGGGCAGTGAATGAAAAACTGTTTTTT,CASSQALGAVNEKLFF
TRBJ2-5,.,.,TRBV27,TGTGCCAGCAGTTACAGGGTAAACCAAGAGACCCAGTACTTC,CASSYRVNQETQYF
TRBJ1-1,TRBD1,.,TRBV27,TGTGCCAGCAGTGGACCAGGGGGGAACACTGAAGCTTTCTTT,CASSGPGGNTEAFF
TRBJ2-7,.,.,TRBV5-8,TGTGCCAGCAGCTTACGGTCAGGGTTCTCTGAGCAGTACTTC,CASSLRSGFSEQYF